A single sample gave rise to the 28 T cell receptor beta chains below, sequenced in a study of spatial heterogeneity in lung cancer. TCRdb reanalysed the 5' RACE reads using MiXCR and keeps one entry per CDR3 protein. The data show some 9,800 distinct CDR3 sequences, around half seen once. These TCRs' antigens remain unknown. The time point is: sample taken at primary tumor resection. Notes on the study in general: Counts of expanded intratumoral alpha and beta TCRs tracked tumor mutation counts.

The sample here was lung tumor tissue, taken at surgery. The receptors here all came from a female donor with early-stage non-small cell lung cancer.

The chain recombines TRBV12-3 or TRBV12-4 with TRBJ2-1; 10 bases align to TRBD2. The CDR3 is made up of 14 amino acids. After removal of 3 bases from V and 5 bases from J, the junction contained 1 base not matched to a gene. CDR3 nucleotides: TGTGCCAGCAGTTTCCTAGCGGGGGACAATGAGCAGTTCTTC. This gives the protein CASSFLAGDNEQFF.

The chain has TRBV11-2 and TRBJ1-5; TRBD1 is a possible D gene (5 bases). The CDR3 covers 14 residues. Germline V gene lookup returns CDR1 SGHAT and CDR2 FQNNGV. V lost 1 base, J lost 2 bases, and 6 bases lay in between. The CDR3 here is CASSLAGRNQPQHF. In nucleotides, the CDR3 is TGTGCCAGCAGCTTAGCAGGGCGCAATCAGCCCCAGCATTTT.

This clonotype has just a few counts. J is TRBJ2-1 and V is TRBV11-2; D possibly corresponds to TRBD2 (5 bases). Germline values: CDR1 SGHAT, CDR2 FQNNGV. The CDR3 is 17 amino acids. The V end was cut by 5 bases, the J end by 0 bases, with 17 bases between. The DNA for the CDR3 is TGTGCCAGCAGCCGGGAAGTTCCCTTAAGCTCCTACAATGAGCAGTTCTTC. Protein sequence: CASSREVPLSSYNEQFF.

This clonotype was found a few times. The chain employs TRBV20-1 and TRBJ2-7; D is perhaps TRBD1 (6 bases). Trimming took 3 bases from V and 2 from J, leaving 8 bases between them. Germline CDR1 and CDR2: DFQATT and SNEGSKA (reference sequence). This CDR3 has 12 amino acids. CDR3 region: CSASGQTYEQYF. In DNA, the CDR3 is TGCAGTGCTAGCGGACAGACCTACGAGCAGTACTTC.

CDR3 DNA sequence: TGTGCCAGCAGTTTTGTTGATTTTGGCTACACCTTC. Protein sequence: CASSFVDFGYTF. The chain combines TRBV28 with TRBJ1-2; no clear D gene. The CDR3 covers 12 residues. The germline V and J ends were trimmed by 3 bases and 7 bases, with 9 bases remaining between them. Germline lookup yields CDR1 MDHEN and CDR2 SYDVKM.

The chain combines TRBV14 with TRBJ1-2; 9 positions match TRBD1. The CDR3 runs to 13 residues. With V trimmed by 4 bases and J by 6 bases, 3 bases remained unmatched. Germline-derived CDR1 and CDR2 are SGHDN and FVKESK. The CDR3 here is CASSPGQGNGYTF. The CDR3 DNA sequence: TGTGCCAGCAGCCCCGGACAGGGGAATGGCTACACCTTC.

CDR3 nucleotides: TGCAGTGCTACCTTGGCGGCTAGCGGAATCACAGATACGCAGTATTTT. Amino acids: CSATLAASGITDTQYF. J is TRBJ2-3 and V is TRBV20-1; 7 bases map to TRBD2. Trimming cost V 4 bases and J 2 bases; bases outside gene matches: 12. The CDR3 totals 16 residues. Germline V gene sequence: CDR1 DFQATT, CDR2 SNEGSKA (reference sequence).

The chain combines TRBV5-1 with TRBJ1-6, with 9 bases aligning to TRBD1. The CDR3 is 15 amino acids. The germline CDR1 and CDR2 sequences are SGHRS and YFSETQ. J lost 10 bases, V lost 4 bases, and 9 bases had no gene match. CDR3 amino acids: CASSQDRGFGSPLHF. CDR3 nucleotides: TGCGCCAGCAGCCAAGACAGGGGGTTTGGCTCACCCCTCCACTTT.

This clonotype was recorded a few times. This sequence joins TRBV2 and TRBJ1-2; D unresolved. Germline V CDR1 and CDR2: SNHLY, FYNNEI. Trimming left V 7 bases short and J 2 bases short, with 5 bases between. CDR3 size: 11 residues. The CDR3 loop reads CASTENYGYTF. The DNA for the CDR3 is TGTGCCAGCACGGAAAACTATGGCTACACCTTC.

This clonotype was picked up one time. The chain combines TRBV20-1 with TRBJ1-6, with a possible D match to TRBD1 (6 bases). Germline V gene data show CDR1 as DFQATT and CDR2 as SNEGSKA (reference sequence). V was shortened by 3 bases and J by 7 bases, with 13 bases between the two germline ends. The CDR3 runs 14 residues. The CDR3 here is CSARDGTNNSPLHF. As DNA, the CDR3 is TGCAGTGCTAGGGACGGGACAAACAATTCACCCCTCCACTTT.

V gene TRBV29-1 combines with J gene TRBJ2-7; D is possibly TRBD2 (6 bases). The CDR3 loop spans 12 amino acids. V lost 4 bases to trimming and J lost 7 bases, with 14 bases between them. Looked up from germline, CDR1 is SQVTM and CDR2 is ANQGSEA. CDR3 region: CSVGLGTGEQYF. In DNA form, the CDR3 reads TGCAGCGTTGGCTTAGGGACTGGGGAGCAGTACTTC.

This chain joins TRBV11-2 and TRBJ2-5, with D possibly being TRBD1 (5 bases). Germline lookup yields CDR1 SGHAT and CDR2 FQNNGV. The ends were cut back, 0 bases at V and 7 bases at J, with 15 bases in the middle. The length of the CDR3 is 15 residues. As DNA, the CDR3 is TGTGCCAGCAGCTTAGAGGGGCGGTCCGAGGTGACCCAGTACTTC. Its translation: CASSLEGRSEVTQYF.

This clonotype appeared a few times. The J gene is TRBJ1-1, the V gene TRBV12-3 or TRBV12-4; no clear D. The CDR3 extends over 14 amino acids. With 7 bases removed from V and 0 bases from J, the gap between germline ends came to 12 bases. The CDR3 DNA sequence: TGTGCCAGCACCACGGTCGGTATGAACACTGAAGCTTTCTTT. This codes for CASTTVGMNTEAFF.

The V gene is TRBV29-1, the J gene TRBJ2-2; D gene unclear. This CDR3 comprises 11 residues. Germline assignment: CDR1 SQVTM and CDR2 ANQGSEA. The CDR3 here is CSYQYTGELFF. Here the CDR3 DNA reads TGCAGTTACCAGTACACCGGGGAGCTGTTTTTT.

This chain connects TRBV4-2 to TRBJ1-1, with D perhaps matching TRBD1 (6 bases). Germline V CDR1 and CDR2: LGHNA, YNFKEQ. V was cut by 5 bases and J by 2 bases, with 9 bases left in between. The CDR3 has 13 amino acids. In DNA, the CDR3 is TGTGCCAGCAGCTTGGGGGCCAACACTGAAGCTTTCTTT. The encoded protein is CASSLGANTEAFF.

V gene TRBV28 combines with J gene TRBJ2-7; D remains ambiguous. The germline V gene has CDR1 MDHEN and CDR2 SYDVKM. The CDR3 covers 11 residues. Trimming removed 3 bases from V and 4 bases from J, with 4 bases in between. The CDR3 coding sequence is TGTGCCAGCAGTTTTCGGTACGAGCAGTACTTC. Protein: CASSFRYEQYF.

This clonotype has a handful of counts. The chain has TRBV12-3 or TRBV12-4 and TRBJ1-1; perhaps TRBD1 as D (5 bases). The CDR3 is 12 amino acids. V shed 2 bases and J shed 5 bases, with 6 bases lying between them. CDR3 nucleotide sequence: TGTGCCAGCAGTTTAAGGGGAACTGAAGCTTTCTTT. It codes for CASSLRGTEAFF.

The gene calls are TRBV9 and TRBJ2-1, with a weak D call TRBD2 (6 bases). With 4 bases removed from V and 4 bases from J, the gap between germline ends came to 18 bases. The CDR3 spans 16 residues. Germline V CDR1 and CDR2: SGDLS, YYNGEE. As DNA, the CDR3 is TGTGCCAGCAGCCCCCATGGGGGAGGAGGGTACAATGAGCAGTTCTTC. Its translation: CASSPHGGGGYNEQFF.

This clonotype was detected only a few times. CDR3 nucleotides: TGCGCCAGCAGCCCCCTTTCGACTGTCACAGATACGCAGTATTTT. Protein product: CASSPLSTVTDTQYF. The rearrangement joins TRBV5-1 to TRBJ2-3; no clear D gene. The germline V and J ends were trimmed by 4 bases and 2 bases, with 14 bases remaining between them. This CDR3 comprises 15 residues. The germline gives CDR1 SGHRS, CDR2 YFSETQ.

The chain combines TRBV29-1 with TRBJ1-2; the D is unclear. Germline V lookup: CDR1 SQVTM, CDR2 ANQGSEA. This CDR3 has 13 residues. V lost 1 base and J 4 bases, leaving 10 bases between the germline ends. The DNA for the CDR3 is TGCAGCGTTGAAGGGGGATCCAGCTATGGCTACACCTTC. Amino acids: CSVEGGSSYGYTF.

The V call is TRBV28, the J call TRBJ1-1; no reliable D call. The CDR3 contains 17 residues. In germline, CDR1 is MDHEN, CDR2 SYDVKM. The V end lost 5 bases, the J end lost 0 bases, and 19 bases lay between the germline ends. CDR3 coding DNA: TGTGCCAGCAGTCCCTCCATAGTCAGACACCTGAACACTGAAGCTTTCTTT. It is translated as CASSPSIVRHLNTEAFF.

Notes on this clonotype: At one boundary the junction diverges from the germline segment, which might be a read error. This chain connects TRBV6-5 to TRBJ1-1, with no clear D. This CDR3 has 13 residues. Germline assignment: CDR1 MNHEY and CDR2 SVGAGI. DNA for the CDR3: TGTGCCAGTAGTTCTCTTTTCGGGACTGAAGCTTTCTTT. Protein product: CASSSLFGTEAFF.

CDR3 in amino acids: CASSFPTSGGASSYNEQFF. The DNA for the CDR3 is TGTGCCAGCAGCTTCCCTACTAGCGGGGGGGCCTCTAGCTACAATGAGCAGTTCTTC. The chain links TRBV7-9 to TRBJ2-1; TRBD2 aligns across 13 bases. With V trimmed by 3 bases and J by 3 bases, 11 bases remained unmatched. The CDR3 runs to 19 residues. CDR1 is SEHNR and CDR2 is FQNEAQ in the germline V gene (reference sequence).

The chain carries TRBV7-9 and TRBJ1-6; maybe TRBD1 (6 bases). Between the trimmed V and J ends, which lost 5 bases and 9 bases, there was a span of 11 bases. The CDR3 loop spans 13 amino acids. Germline V CDR1 and CDR2: SEHNR, FQNEAQ (reference sequence). The CDR3 DNA is TGTGCCAGCAGCCGTGGACAGCTTTCACCCCTCCACTTT. Translation gives CASSRGQLSPLHF.

This chain joins TRBV27 and TRBJ1-4; perhaps TRBD1 as D (6 bases). CDR1 and CDR2 from the germline V gene are MNHEY and SMNVEV (reference sequence). V shed 7 bases and J shed 4 bases, with 22 bases lying between them. The CDR3 consists of 17 residues. CDR3 residues: CASTLRAGALLNEKLFF. Here the CDR3 DNA reads TGTGCCAGCACTCTCCGGGCAGGGGCCCTCCTTAATGAAAAACTGTTTTTT.

This clonotype was detected only once. The CDR3 region is CSASSGAADTQYF. The CDR3 coding sequence is TGCAGTGCTAGTTCGGGGGCTGCAGATACGCAGTATTTT. J is TRBJ2-3 and V is TRBV20-1; the D call may be TRBD1 or TRBD2 (6 bases each). The V and J ends lost 3 bases and 4 bases respectively, with 11 bases between them. The germline CDR1 and CDR2 sequences are DFQATT and SNEGSKA (reference sequence). The CDR3 consists of 13 residues.

This clonotype was seen more than once but under ten times. This chain connects TRBV5-5 to TRBJ2-1; TRBD2 matches 11 bases. Trimming removed 4 bases from V and 3 bases from J; junction bases left unmatched: 6. The CDR3 totals 16 residues. Germline V lookup: CDR1 SGHKS, CDR2 YYEKEE (reference sequence). CDR3: CASSALGTSGYNEQFF. The CDR3 region has the DNA TGTGCCAGCAGCGCGCTTGGGACTAGCGGCTACAATGAGCAGTTCTTC.

This clonotype was seen more than once but under ten times. Written as DNA, the CDR3 is TGTGCCAGCAGCTTAGACTGGGGGACCCAGTACTTC. Its translation: CASSLDWGTQYF. This chain joins TRBV7-2 and TRBJ2-5; D gene uncertain. Trimming removed 1 base from V and 7 bases from J, with 7 bases in between. The CDR3 runs to 12 residues. Germline CDR1 and CDR2: SGHTA and FQGNSA.